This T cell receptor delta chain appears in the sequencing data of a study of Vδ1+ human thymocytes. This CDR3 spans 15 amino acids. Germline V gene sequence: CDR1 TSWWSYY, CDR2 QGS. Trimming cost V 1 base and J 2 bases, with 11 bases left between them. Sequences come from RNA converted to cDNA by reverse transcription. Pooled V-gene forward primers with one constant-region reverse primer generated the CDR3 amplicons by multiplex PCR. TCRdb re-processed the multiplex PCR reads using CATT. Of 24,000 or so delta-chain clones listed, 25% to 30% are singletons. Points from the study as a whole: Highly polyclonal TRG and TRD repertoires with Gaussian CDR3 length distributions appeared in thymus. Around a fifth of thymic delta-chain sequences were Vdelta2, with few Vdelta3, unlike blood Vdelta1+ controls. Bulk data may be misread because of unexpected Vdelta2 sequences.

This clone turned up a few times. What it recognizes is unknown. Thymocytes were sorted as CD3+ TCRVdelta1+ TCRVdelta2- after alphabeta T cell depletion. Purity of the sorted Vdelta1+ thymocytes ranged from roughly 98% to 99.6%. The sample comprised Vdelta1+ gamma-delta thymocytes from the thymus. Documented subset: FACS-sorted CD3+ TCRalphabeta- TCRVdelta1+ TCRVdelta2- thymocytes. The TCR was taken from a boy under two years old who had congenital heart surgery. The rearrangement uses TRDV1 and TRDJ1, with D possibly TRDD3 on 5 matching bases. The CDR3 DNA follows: TGTGCTCTTGGGGAACCGGGCGGGGAAACCGATAAACTCATCTTT. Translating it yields CALGEPGGETDKLIF.